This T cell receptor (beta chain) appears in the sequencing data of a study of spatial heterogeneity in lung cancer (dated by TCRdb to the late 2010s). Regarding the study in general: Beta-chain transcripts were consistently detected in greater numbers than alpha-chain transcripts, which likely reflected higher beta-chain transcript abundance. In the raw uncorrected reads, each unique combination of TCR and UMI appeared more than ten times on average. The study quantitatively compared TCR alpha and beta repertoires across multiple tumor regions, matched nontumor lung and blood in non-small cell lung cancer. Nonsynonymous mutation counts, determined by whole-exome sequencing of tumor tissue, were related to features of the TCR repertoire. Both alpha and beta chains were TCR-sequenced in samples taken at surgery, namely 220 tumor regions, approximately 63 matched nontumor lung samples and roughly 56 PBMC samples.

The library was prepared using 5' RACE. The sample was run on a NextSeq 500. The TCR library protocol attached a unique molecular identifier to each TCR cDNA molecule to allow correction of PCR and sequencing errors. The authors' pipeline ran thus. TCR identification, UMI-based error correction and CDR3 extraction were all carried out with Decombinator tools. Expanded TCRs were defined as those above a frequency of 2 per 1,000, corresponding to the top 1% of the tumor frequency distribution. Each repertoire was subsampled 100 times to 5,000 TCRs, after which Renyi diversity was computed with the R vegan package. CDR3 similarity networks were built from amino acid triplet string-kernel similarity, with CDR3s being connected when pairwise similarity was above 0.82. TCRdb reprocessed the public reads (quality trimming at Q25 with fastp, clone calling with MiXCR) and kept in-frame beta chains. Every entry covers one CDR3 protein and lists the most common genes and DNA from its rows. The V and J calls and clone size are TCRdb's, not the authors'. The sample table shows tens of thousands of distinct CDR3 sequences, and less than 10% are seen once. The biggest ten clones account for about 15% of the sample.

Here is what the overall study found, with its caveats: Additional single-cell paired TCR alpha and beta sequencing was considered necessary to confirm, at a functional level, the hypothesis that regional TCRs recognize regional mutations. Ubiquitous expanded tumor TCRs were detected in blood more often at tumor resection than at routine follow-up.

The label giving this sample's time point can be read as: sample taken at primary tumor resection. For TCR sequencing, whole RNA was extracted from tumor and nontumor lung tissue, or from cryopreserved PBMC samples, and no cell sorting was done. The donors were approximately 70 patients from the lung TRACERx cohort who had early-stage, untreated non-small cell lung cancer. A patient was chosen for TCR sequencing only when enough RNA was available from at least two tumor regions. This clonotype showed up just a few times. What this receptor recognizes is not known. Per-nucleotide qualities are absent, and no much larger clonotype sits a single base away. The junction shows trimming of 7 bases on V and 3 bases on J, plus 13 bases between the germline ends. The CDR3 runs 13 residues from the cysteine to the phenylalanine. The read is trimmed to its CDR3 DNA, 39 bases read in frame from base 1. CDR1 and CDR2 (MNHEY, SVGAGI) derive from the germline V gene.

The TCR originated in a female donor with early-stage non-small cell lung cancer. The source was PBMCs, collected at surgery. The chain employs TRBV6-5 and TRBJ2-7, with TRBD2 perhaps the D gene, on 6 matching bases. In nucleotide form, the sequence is TGTGCCAGCACCAGACTAGGGAACTACGAGCAGTACTTC. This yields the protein CASTRLGNYEQYF.